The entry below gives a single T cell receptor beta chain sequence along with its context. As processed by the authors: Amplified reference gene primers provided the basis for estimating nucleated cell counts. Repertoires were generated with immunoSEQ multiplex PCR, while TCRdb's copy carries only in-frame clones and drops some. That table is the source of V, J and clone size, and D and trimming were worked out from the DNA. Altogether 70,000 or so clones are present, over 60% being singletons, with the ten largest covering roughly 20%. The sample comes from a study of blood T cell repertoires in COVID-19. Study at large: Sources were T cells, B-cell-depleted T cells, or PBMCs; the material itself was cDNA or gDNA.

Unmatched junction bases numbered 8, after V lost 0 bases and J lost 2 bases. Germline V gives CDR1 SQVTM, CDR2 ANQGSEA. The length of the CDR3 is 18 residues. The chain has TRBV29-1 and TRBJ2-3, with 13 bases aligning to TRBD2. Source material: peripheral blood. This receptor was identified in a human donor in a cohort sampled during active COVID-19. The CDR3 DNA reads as TGCAGCGTTGAAGATTTTGGGACTAGCGGGGAGGACACAGATACGCAGTATTTT. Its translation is CSVEDFGTSGEDTDTQYF.